This is a list of T cell receptor beta chains from one sample in a study of T cells in tumors after PD-1 blockade. Data came from immunoSEQ multiplex PCR; TCRdb stores just in-frame clones and leaves some out. The sample holds 45,000 to 60,000 clones, more than 65% seen once. This specimen consisted of PBMCs, obtained before anti-PD-1 therapy. Receptor source: a human donor with advanced basal cell or squamous cell carcinoma (not recorded which). CDR3s include the opening cysteine and the closing phenylalanine or tryptophan. The D gene is left open where the match is weak. Some rows have no size entry. The others give once, few or many, or a class for an expanded clone.

J: TRBJ1-1; size: NA; V: TRBV7-9; D: NA; DNA: TGTGCCAGCAGCCTTAGGCCCGAGAACACTGAAGCTTTCTTT; CDR3: CASSLRPENTEAFF
J: TRBJ2-3; size: once; V: TRBV7-8; D: NA; DNA: TGTGCCAGCAGCTTAGCCATCCTCCGCGCAGATACGCAGTATTTT; CDR3: CASSLAILRADTQYF
J: TRBJ1-1; size: NA; V: TRBV7-9; D: NA; DNA: TGTGCCAGCAGCTTCGGGGCGGACACTGAAGCTTTCTTT; CDR3: CASSFGADTEAFF
J: TRBJ2-2; size: NA; V: TRBV2; D: NA; DNA: TGTGCCAGCAGGCAAGGACTTGCAGCAGGCGGGGAGCTGTTTTTT; CDR3: CASRQGLAAGGELFF
J: TRBJ2-5; size: NA; V: TRBV5-1; D: TRBD2; DNA: TGCGCCAGCAGCTTCTCTAGCGGGGGGCCGTGGGAGACCCAGTACTTC; CDR3: CASSFSSGGPWETQYF
J: TRBJ2-2; size: few; V: TRBV6-5; D: TRBD1; DNA: TGTGCCAGCAAAGGGACAGACCACACCGGGGAGCTGTTTTTT; CDR3: CASKGTDHTGELFF
J: TRBJ2-5; size: few; V: TRBV6-5; D: NA; DNA: TGTGCCAGCAGGAGGTTTACGGGAGAAGAGACCCAGTACTTC; CDR3: CASRRFTGEETQYF
J: TRBJ2-1; size: NA; V: TRBV7-9; D: TRBD1; DNA: TGTGCCAGCAGGCGTGGGACAGGGGAGGGCGGGAGCTCCTACAATGAGCAGTTCTTC; CDR3: CASRRGTGEGGSSYNEQFF
J: TRBJ2-6; size: NA; V: TRBV10-1; D: NA; DNA: TGCGCCCGACACCCTCAACAGGACTCTGGGGCCAACGTCCTGACTTTC; CDR3: CARHPQQDSGANVLTF
J: TRBJ1-5; size: few; V: TRBV5-1; D: NA; DNA: TGCGCCAGCTCAGAGGGATTCGGACAGCCCAATCAGCCCCAGCATTTT; CDR3: CASSEGFGQPNQPQHF
J: TRBJ2-7; size: NA; V: TRBV7-2; D: TRBD2; DNA: TGTGCCAGCAGCCTCGGACTAGCGTACTACGAGCAGTACTTC; CDR3: CASSLGLAYYEQYF
J: TRBJ2-2; size: NA; V: TRBV7-2; D: TRBD1; DNA: TGTGCCAGCAGCTGGGACAGTGGCACCGGGGAGCTGTTTTTT; CDR3: CASSWDSGTGELFF
J: TRBJ1-5; size: NA; V: TRBV7-9; D: NA; DNA: TGTGCCAGCAGCTTTCCCGATCAGCCCCAGCATTTT; CDR3: CASSFPDQPQHF
J: TRBJ2-3; size: NA; V: TRBV2; D: NA; DNA: TGTGCCAGCTCCGCGGCCACAGATACGCAGTATTTT; CDR3: CASSAATDTQYF
J: TRBJ2-7; size: NA; V: TRBV3-1/TRBV3-2; D: NA; DNA: TGTGCCAGCAGCCAAGGTTTCCAGGGGATCTACGAGCAGTACTTC; CDR3: CASSQGFQGIYEQYF
J: TRBJ1-4; size: NA; V: TRBV15; D: TRBD1; DNA: TGTGCCACCAGCAGAGATCGGCAGGGGGGTGAAAAACTGTTTTTT; CDR3: CATSRDRQGGEKLFF
J: TRBJ2-2; size: NA; V: TRBV19; D: NA; DNA: TGTGCCAGTAGTATATCCGGGGCGAACACCGGGGAGCTGTTTTTT; CDR3: CASSISGANTGELFF
J: TRBJ2-3; size: NA; V: TRBV5-4; D: NA; DNA: TGTGCCAGCAGTGACGATTGGGGGGGGCGCACAGATACGCAGTATTTT; CDR3: CASSDDWGGRTDTQYF
J: TRBJ2-7; size: NA; V: TRBV2; D: NA; DNA: TGTGCCAGCAGTGAAGGTGGTAGCTCCTACGAGCAGTACTTC; CDR3: CASSEGGSSYEQYF
J: TRBJ1-2; size: NA; V: TRBV7-9; D: TRBD1; DNA: TGTGCCAGCAGCTTGGGGGACAGTGATTTATACTATGGCTACACCTTC; CDR3: CASSLGDSDLYYGYTF
J: TRBJ1-5; size: NA; V: TRBV28; D: TRBD1; DNA: TGTGCCAGCCTATACCAATTGGGACAGGGAGTTAGCAATCAGCCCCAGCATTTT; CDR3: CASLYQLGQGVSNQPQHF
J: TRBJ2-7; size: NA; V: TRBV5-1; D: NA; DNA: TGCGCCAGCAGCTTGGACATCTACGAGCAGTACTTC; CDR3: CASSLDIYEQYF
J: TRBJ2-2; size: NA; V: TRBV15; D: NA; DNA: TGTGCCACCAGCAGAGAGAAAAGGGTAGAAGATAACGGGGAGCTGTTTTTT; CDR3: CATSREKRVEDNGELFF
J: TRBJ2-1; size: many; V: TRBV7-9; D: TRBD2; DNA: TGTGCCACGCGGGAGTCTTCCTACAATGAGCAGTTCTTC; CDR3: CATRESSYNEQFF
J: TRBJ2-1; size: NA; V: TRBV5-6; D: NA; DNA: TGTGCCAGCAGCTTTATGCTCAATGAGCAGTTCTTC; CDR3: CASSFMLNEQFF
J: TRBJ2-2; size: NA; V: TRBV13; D: NA; DNA: TGTGCCAGCAGCCAAACCGGGACTAACACCGGGGAGCTGTTTTTT; CDR3: CASSQTGTNTGELFF
J: TRBJ1-6; size: NA; V: TRBV9; D: TRBD1; DNA: TGTGCCAGCAGCCCGGGGACAGAGAATTCACCCCTCCACTTT; CDR3: CASSPGTENSPLHF
J: TRBJ1-1; size: NA; V: TRBV12-3/TRBV12-4; D: TRBD1; DNA: TGTGCCAGCAGTGCAGGGGGTAGCACTGAAGCTTTCTTT; CDR3: CASSAGGSTEAFF
J: TRBJ1-1; size: once; V: TRBV28; D: NA; DNA: TGTGCCAGCAGTTTAAGCCGGGACAAAGCTTTCTTT; CDR3: CASSLSRDKAFF
J: TRBJ2-7; size: NA; V: TRBV5-4; D: TRBD1; DNA: TGTGCCAGCAGCCGGGGGACAGGCCAGAACGAGCAGTACTTC; CDR3: CASSRGTGQNEQYF
J: TRBJ1-1; size: NA; V: TRBV2; D: TRBD1; DNA: TGTGCCAGCAGTCCCCCTCGACAGGGGCCCTTTGACACTGAAGCTTTCTTT; CDR3: CASSPPRQGPFDTEAFF
J: TRBJ2-7; size: NA; V: TRBV19; D: TRBD1; DNA: TGTGCCAGTAATATTGGCAGGGGGAGCTCCTACGAGCAGTACTTC; CDR3: CASNIGRGSSYEQYF
J: TRBJ1-5; size: medium-sized; V: TRBV19; D: NA; DNA: TGTGCCAGTAGTATGGTAGGGACTTATAGCAATCAGCCCCAGCATTTT; CDR3: CASSMVGTYSNQPQHF
J: TRBJ2-3; size: NA; V: TRBV28; D: NA; DNA: TGTGCCAGCACTACGCCGGGGGTAAGCACAGATACGCAGTATTTT; CDR3: CASTTPGVSTDTQYF
J: TRBJ1-6; size: NA; V: TRBV2; D: NA; DNA: TGTGCCAGCAGTGAAGCGGGGGCAGGGGTGGGCTCACCCCTCCACTTT; CDR3: CASSEAGAGVGSPLHF
J: TRBJ1-1; size: NA; V: TRBV10-3; D: NA; DNA: TGTGCCATCAGTGAGGGGAGGGTTACTGAAGCTTTCTTT; CDR3: CAISEGRVTEAFF
J: TRBJ2-7; size: once; V: TRBV12-3/TRBV12-4; D: NA; DNA: TGTGCCAGCAGTGGAAGGCTAGCAGGTCTGTACTTC; CDR3: CASSGRLAGLYF
J: TRBJ1-4; size: NA; V: TRBV6-5; D: TRBD1; DNA: TGTGCCAGCAGTTACTCTTTTACGGGACAGGGTGAAAAACTGTTTTTT; CDR3: CASSYSFTGQGEKLFF
J: TRBJ1-2; size: NA; V: TRBV6-5; D: NA; DNA: TGTGCCAGCAGTTACTCGGCAGGGGATCCCCGAGGCTACACCTTC; CDR3: CASSYSAGDPRGYTF
J: TRBJ2-2; size: NA; V: TRBV4-1; D: TRBD2; DNA: TGCGCCAGCACCCCCTTGGGACTAGTCGGGGAGCTGTTTTTT; CDR3: CASTPLGLVGELFF
J: TRBJ2-5; size: once; V: TRBV24-1; D: TRBD1; DNA: TGTGCCACCGGAGGACAGGGGGAGAAGGGAGAGACCCAGTACTTC; CDR3: CATGGQGEKGETQYF
J: TRBJ2-1; size: NA; V: TRBV5-1; D: NA; DNA: TGCGCCAGCACCCTATATAGGGGGGTCGGTGAGCAGTTCTTC; CDR3: CASTLYRGVGEQFF
J: TRBJ2-2; size: NA; V: TRBV7-2; D: NA; DNA: TGTGCCAGCAGACTAATTTGGAGCTCGAACACCGGGGAGCTGTTTTTT; CDR3: CASRLIWSSNTGELFF
J: TRBJ2-5; size: NA; V: TRBV4-1; D: NA; DNA: TGCGCCAGCAGCCAATCGTCGAGGACAGAAGAGACCCAGTACTTC; CDR3: CASSQSSRTEETQYF
J: TRBJ2-3; size: NA; V: TRBV7-4; D: NA; DNA: TGTGCCAGCAGCTCCCCGATAGATACGCAGTATTTT; CDR3: CASSSPIDTQYF
J: TRBJ2-3; size: once; V: TRBV7-8; D: NA; DNA: TGTGCCAGCAGCCGGAGCACAGATACGCAGTATTTT; CDR3: CASSRSTDTQYF
J: TRBJ2-1; size: once; V: TRBV7-2; D: NA; DNA: TGTGCCAGCAGCTTAGGCGCAGCCTATGAGCAGTTCTTC; CDR3: CASSLGAAYEQFF
J: TRBJ2-7; size: once; V: TRBV3-1/TRBV3-2; D: TRBD2; DNA: TGTGCCAGCAGCCCAGCGAGCGGGGGGTACGAGCAGTACTTC; CDR3: CASSPASGGYEQYF
J: TRBJ2-7; size: NA; V: TRBV18; D: NA; DNA: TGTGCCAGCTCCCCCCGGTTGAAGACCTACGAGCAGTACTTC; CDR3: CASSPRLKTYEQYF
J: TRBJ2-3; size: NA; V: TRBV18; D: NA; DNA: TGTGCCAGCTCACCACCGTTAATAGATACGCAGTATTTT; CDR3: CASSPPLIDTQYF
J: TRBJ2-1; size: once; V: TRBV5-1; D: NA; DNA: TGCGCCAGCAGCTTGGGGATTAGCTCCTACAATGAGCAGTTCTTC; CDR3: CASSLGISSYNEQFF
J: TRBJ2-3; size: NA; V: TRBV6-4; D: TRBD2; DNA: TGTGCCAGCAGTGACCTGGCGGGAGCTAGCACAGATACGCAGTATTTT; CDR3: CASSDLAGASTDTQYF
J: TRBJ2-1; size: NA; V: TRBV9; D: NA; DNA: TGTGCCAGCAGCGTAGGGGGCGCAATCATCTACAATGAGCAGTTCTTC; CDR3: CASSVGGAIIYNEQFF